The clone carrying this T cell receptor beta chain appeared many times. The target antigen is unknown. 5'RACE primed at constant segments yielded TCR alpha and TCR beta cDNA libraries bearing sample barcodes and UMIs. Using its own MiXCR run on the 5' RACE reads, TCRdb lists one record per CDR3 protein. Among over 10,000 distinct CDR3 sequences listed, approximately 15% were seen once. This specimen belongs to a study of T-cell memory formation after mild COVID-19. Study conclusions and caveats: Largely, contracting CD4+ clones fell within CM and EM, and contracting CD8+ clones within EMRA. Some clones that responded turned up in pre-infection memory, which suggests that cross-reactive memory joined in.

Sequenced sample: PBMCs or a T cell subset sorted from them (not recorded which). The TCR comes from a man between 18 and 29 years old who had mild COVID-19 (a few samples of this study predate the infection). Cell type and time point are not known.

The CDR3 DNA sequence: TGTGCCAGCAGTTTAGTTCTAAATTCACCCCTCCACTTT. It yields the protein CASSLVLNSPLHF. The J gene is TRBJ1-6, the V gene TRBV28; the D is unclear. This CDR3 contains 13 residues. Germline lookup yields CDR1 MDHEN and CDR2 SYDVKM. V dropped 2 bases and J dropped 7 bases, with 6 bases sitting between them.